This T cell receptor (beta chain) originates from a study of PD-1 blockade in classical Hodgkin lymphoma. The study's findings and limits: The repertoire differences lack a defined cause, possibly disease activity or prior therapy. In newly diagnosed patients, baseline TCR diversity was reportedly below that of healthy donors.

Trimming cost V 4 bases and J 0 bases, with 5 bases left between them. The CDR3 has 13 residues. CDR1 and CDR2 (germline): SGHTS, YDEGEE. Sequencing was performed with immunoSEQ multiplex PCR; in TCRdb, only in-frame clones are kept and a portion is missing. The data hold roughly 20,000 clones, with around 94% observed a single time. This clone was picked up one time. Its antigen is still unknown. Described time point: newly diagnosed, previously untreated cHL patient sample. This clonotype was sampled from a human donor with classical Hodgkin lymphoma. Sequenced: peripheral blood mononuclear cells (PBMCs). The J gene is TRBJ1-5, the V gene TRBV5-8, with D hard to call. The CDR3 region has the DNA TGTGCCAGCAGCGCCTTTAGCAATCAGCCCCAGCATTTT. Residues: CASSAFSNQPQHF.